This TCR beta chain is drawn from a study of brain T cells in children with intractable seizures. TCRdb keeps only in-frame clones here, not all; method: immunoSEQ multiplex PCR. The sample holds approximately 110,000 clones; roughly 94% are singletons and the top ten take approximately 3.9%. Surgery cases with the highest brain T cell transcript signatures were chosen for sequencing. The specimen was peripheral blood, collected at surgery. This sequence originates from a boy under two years old with hemimegalencephaly and intractable seizures.

The CDR3: CSARDTQYF. CDR3 nucleotides: TGCAGTGCTAGAGATACGCAGTATTTT. V and J are TRBV20-1 and TRBJ2-3; no reliable D call. In germline, CDR1 is DFQATT, CDR2 SNEGSKA (reference sequence). Trimming pared 0 bases from V and 8 bases from J, leaving 0 bases between. This CDR3 region has 9 residues.